This passage covers 25 T cell receptor beta chains from one sample sequenced in a study of vaccination and CD4 T cells after COVID-19. Their cognate antigens are unknown. Described treatment: roughly ten-day PBMC culture with coronavirus spike peptide pools or control peptides (ViraFEST assay). The Oncomine TCR Beta short-read assay was applied to DNA of cultured CD4+ T cells. TCRdb independently ran MiXCR on the PCR reads; one entry per CDR3 protein. The sample has fewer than 10,000 distinct CDR3 sequences, roughly 34% seen once. The sequencing sample was made of CD4+ T cells from blood, cultured in vitro. These TCRs come from a human donor who had recovered from COVID-19.

V and J are TRBV6-5 and TRBJ1-1, with D unclear. The germline V gene encodes CDR1 MNHEY and CDR2 SVGAGI. V was cut by 0 bases and J by 11 bases, with 16 bases left in between. This CDR3 spans 14 amino acids. The CDR3 protein is CASSYSRNSGGAFF. CDR3 nucleotides: TGTGCCAGCAGTTACTCCCGGAACAGCGGAGGCGCTTTCTTT.

The chain carries TRBV5-1 and TRBJ1-2, with 8 nucleotides matching TRBD1. CDR3 length: 14 residues. With 0 bases clipped from V and 8 bases from J, the junction kept 6 bases outside the gene matches. Germline CDR1 and CDR2: SGHRS and YFSETQ. The CDR3, as DNA: TGCGCCAGCAGCTTGGGGCAGGGGGCACGCGGCTACACCTTC. Translated: CASSLGQGARGYTF.

This clonotype ranks as large. The CDR3 sequence is CASSLVRNTEAFF. For the CDR3, the DNA is TGCGCCAGCAGCTTGGTCAGGAACACTGAAGCTTTCTTT. This chain uses TRBV5-1 with TRBJ1-1; no clear D gene. The CDR3 is made up of 13 amino acids. V lost 0 bases, J lost 1 base, and 4 bases lay in between. Per the germline V gene, CDR1 is SGHRS and CDR2 is YFSETQ.

The chain carries TRBV7-8 and TRBJ2-7, with D possibly TRBD1 on 6 matching bases. Trimming removed 2 bases from V and 7 bases from J, with 15 bases in between. The CDR3 has 14 amino acids. Germline V gene data show CDR1 as SGHVS and CDR2 as FQNEAQ. CDR3 sequence reads: CASSLIQGTGEQYF. For the CDR3, the DNA is TGTGCCAGCAGCTTAATTCAGGGGACGGGAGAGCAGTACTTC.

This clonotype occurred a few times. The genes are TRBV20-1 and TRBJ1-1; a weak D match, TRBD1 (5 bases). The V gene's germline CDR1 is DFQATT and CDR2 SNEGSKA (reference sequence). The CDR3 loop spans 12 amino acids. Trimming stripped 6 bases from V and 2 bases from J, with 10 bases between. CDR3 DNA: TGCAGTGCCCGGGACCAAAACACTGAAGCTTTCTTT. Encoded protein: CSARDQNTEAFF.

This clonotype occurred a few times. The rearrangement joins TRBV7-2 to TRBJ2-2, with 7 bases aligning to TRBD2. The CDR3 spans 16 residues. Looked up from germline, CDR1 is SGHTA and CDR2 is FQGNSA. J lost 5 bases, V lost 1 base, and 7 bases had no gene match. The CDR3 protein is CASSLVAGERTGELFF. CDR3 nucleotides: TGTGCCAGCAGCTTAGTTGCGGGGGAACGAACCGGGGAGCTGTTTTTT.

The chain has TRBV6-1 and TRBJ1-2; 9 positions match TRBD1. This CDR3 contains 14 residues. CDR1 MNHNS and CDR2 SASEGT come from the germline V gene. The ends lost 8 bases at V and 6 bases at J; junction bases unmatched: 10. The CDR3 region has the DNA TGTGCCAGCGGGGGACAGGGTGAAATTGATGGCTACACCTTC. This translates into CASGGQGEIDGYTF.

V is TRBV18 and J is TRBJ1-1; D gene ambiguous. Germline CDR1 and CDR2: KGHSH and LQKENI. There are 12 residues in the CDR3. Between the trimmed V and J ends, which lost 4 bases and 5 bases, there was a span of 8 bases. In nucleotides, the CDR3 is TGTGCCAGCTCACTCACAGAGACTGAAGCTTTCTTT. Protein sequence: CASSLTETEAFF.

The J gene is TRBJ2-2, the V gene TRBV2; D is uncertain. Germline V gene lookup returns CDR1 SNHLY and CDR2 FYNNEI. The length of the CDR3 is 14 residues. The ends were cut back, 6 bases at V and 1 base at J, with 9 bases in the middle. The CDR3: CASRAGRNTGELFF. As DNA, the CDR3 is TGTGCCAGCAGGGCCGGGCGGAACACCGGGGAGCTGTTTTTT.

The chain uses TRBV21-1 and TRBJ2-7; the table's D call of TRBD2 was not tested on the DNA. TRBV21-1 is annotated as a pseudogene. This CDR3 region has 14 residues. The CDR3 spells CASPGRGLGPEQYF. The CDR3 coding sequence is TGTGCCAGCCCTGGGAGGGGCCTGGGCCCCGAGCAGTACTTC.

The chain joins TRBV4-3 to TRBJ1-6; D is unclear. Between the trimmed V and J ends, which lost 0 bases and 9 bases, there was a span of 12 bases. This CDR3 is 15 amino acids long. Germline CDR1 reads LGHNA; CDR2 reads YSLEER. The CDR3 DNA follows: TGCGCCAGCAGCCAAGATTCCTCCGGGAGTTCACCCCTCCACTTT. Its translation: CASSQDSSGSSPLHF.

The J gene is TRBJ1-5, the V gene TRBV7-9; 9 bases are shared with TRBD1. This CDR3 has 18 amino acids. J lost 0 bases, V lost 4 bases, and 10 bases had no gene match. Germline-derived CDR1 and CDR2 are SEHNR and FQNEAQ (reference sequence). CDR3 loop: CASSSFQGTGFSNQPQHF. In DNA, the CDR3 is TGTGCCAGCAGCTCCTTCCAGGGGACAGGGTTTAGCAATCAGCCCCAGCATTTT.

CDR3 DNA sequence: TGTGCCTGGAGCGAGGGGGCTCAATCACCCCTCCACTTT. Encoded protein: CAWSEGAQSPLHF. The chain carries TRBV30 and TRBJ1-6, with 7 bases identical to TRBD1. Germline CDR1 reads GTSNPN; CDR2 reads SVGIG (reference sequence). The trim removed 3 bases at V and 10 bases at J, leaving 6 bases unmatched. The CDR3 sequence is 13 residues long.

This clonotype was seen only a few times. The chain is built from TRBV20-1 and TRBJ2-3; D could derive from TRBD1 or TRBD2 (5 bases each). The CDR3 is made up of 14 amino acids. Germline CDR1 reads DFQATT; CDR2 reads SNEGSKA (reference sequence). Trimming left V 6 bases short and J 4 bases short, with 17 bases between. DNA of the CDR3: TGCAGTGCCAAGGCTGCTAGCAGGGCAGATACGCAGTATTTT. Residues: CSAKAASRADTQYF.

This clonotype was recorded once. The gene calls are TRBV18 and TRBJ2-3; 11 nucleotides line up with TRBD1. Per the germline V gene, CDR1 is KGHSH and CDR2 is LQKENI. This CDR3 is 16 amino acids long. V dropped 3 bases and J dropped 4; count of bases not matched to a gene: 6. The CDR3 is CASSPRTGGFADTQYF. The DNA of the CDR3 is TGTGCCAGCTCACCGAGGACAGGGGGCTTCGCAGATACGCAGTATTTT.

The chain carries TRBV6-1 and TRBJ1-2, with a possible D match to TRBD1 (5 bases). With 6 bases removed from V and 4 bases from J, the gap between germline ends came to 18 bases. Germline V gene data show CDR1 as MNHNS and CDR2 as SASEGT. The CDR3 is 15 amino acids. For the CDR3, the DNA is TGTGCCAGCAGCCCCCCGGGGGGAGTAGGCTATGGCTACACCTTC. Translating gives CASSPPGGVGYGYTF.

In this sample, this clonotype turned up a few times. The chain recombines TRBV20-1 with TRBJ2-2, with D possibly being TRBD1 or TRBD2 (5 bases each). The CDR3 length is 15 residues. CDR1 is DFQATT, CDR2 SNEGSKA, per germline (reference sequence). V lost 0 bases, J lost 7 bases, and 15 bases lay in between. Written as DNA, the CDR3 is TGCAGTGCTAGAGACTCCGTGCGAGGGGTCGGGGAGCTGTTTTTT. Translating it yields CSARDSVRGVGELFF.

This clonotype occurred a few times. The chain couples TRBV6-5 to TRBJ1-1; TRBD1 matches 10 bases. CDR1 and CDR2 from the germline V gene are MNHEY and SVGAGI. V was pared by 2 bases and J by 5 bases, with 5 bases of the junction left unmatched. The CDR3 spans 15 residues. DNA of the CDR3: TGTGCCAGCAGTTACGGGACAGGGGTCAGAACTGAAGCTTTCTTT. Its translation: CASSYGTGVRTEAFF.

The chain recombines TRBV9 with TRBJ1-1, with 9 bases identical to TRBD1. The junction had 5 bases not matched to a gene; V was cut back by 4 bases and J by 4 bases. Germline lookup yields CDR1 SGDLS and CDR2 YYNGEE. CDR3 length: 14 amino acids. CDR3: CASSPRDRVTEAFF. CDR3 DNA sequence: TGTGCCAGCAGCCCCCGGGACAGGGTCACTGAAGCTTTCTTT.

Only one count was recorded for this clonotype. The chain links TRBV6-1 to TRBJ1-5; D possibly corresponds to TRBD1 (5 bases). This CDR3 spans 15 amino acids. The V and J ends lost 6 bases and 2 bases respectively, with 14 bases between them. Per the germline V gene, CDR1 is MNHNS and CDR2 is SASEGT. CDR3 bases: TGTGCCAGCAGGCGGACAAGGGGAGGCAATCAGCCCCAGCATTTT. The encoded protein is CASRRTRGGNQPQHF.

The chain recombines TRBV6-1 with TRBJ2-3; 10 bases fit TRBD2. This CDR3 spans 16 amino acids. Germline V gene data show CDR1 as MNHNS and CDR2 as SASEGT. V shed 5 bases and J 2 bases; nucleotides not matched to a gene: 7. CDR3 nucleotides: TGTGCCAGCAGTACACCGACTAGCGGGCTCACAGATACGCAGTATTTT. Translation: CASSTPTSGLTDTQYF.

V is TRBV6-1 and J is TRBJ2-5, with TRBD1 as a possible D gene (6 bases). Germline CDR1 is MNHNS and CDR2 is SASEGT. Trimming pared 5 bases from V and 4 bases from J, leaving 23 bases between. The CDR3 runs to 17 residues. CDR3 DNA sequence: TGTGCCAGCAGTCCAACCCGCCGGTGGCAGGGGACAGAGACCCAGTACTTC. It yields the protein CASSPTRRWQGTETQYF.

This chain uses TRBV6-7 with TRBJ2-7; TRBD1 agrees at 10 bases. TRBV6-7 is classed as an ORF, of uncertain function. This CDR3 spans 16 amino acids. V trimming: 6 bases; J trimming: 7 bases; junction bases outside the gene matches: 15. CDR3: CASRTLRQGATGEQYF. The CDR3 nucleotides read TGTGCCAGCAGGACCCTCAGACAGGGGGCTACGGGGGAGCAGTACTTC.

This chain connects TRBV5-1 to TRBJ2-3, with a tentative D call TRBD2 (6 bases). The CDR3 covers 16 residues. The germline V gene encodes CDR1 SGHRS and CDR2 YFSETQ. Trimming removed 0 bases from V and 0 bases from J, with 11 bases in between. The CDR3 spells CASSLDPGASTDTQYF. CDR3 DNA sequence: TGCGCCAGCAGCTTGGACCCGGGAGCTAGCACAGATACGCAGTATTTT.

The chain recombines TRBV7-2 with TRBJ2-3, with 13 bases lining up with TRBD2. The V segment lost 5 bases and the J segment 0 bases; nucleotides outside the gene matches: 14. The length of the CDR3 is 20 residues. Germline loops: CDR1 SGHTA, CDR2 FQGNSA. The CDR3 reads CASSGQGTTSGGTSTDTQYF. The CDR3 region has the DNA TGTGCCAGCAGCGGGCAGGGAACGACTAGCGGGGGGACTAGCACAGATACGCAGTATTTT.